These 28 T cell receptor beta chains share one sample of origin, sequenced in a study of early T cells in non-severe SARS-CoV-2 infection. In TCRdb, the 5' RACE reads were re-called with MiXCR into one record per CDR3 protein. The table lists some 98,000 distinct CDR3 sequences, roughly 9.6% of them singletons. Specimen: whole blood. All receptors come from an adult who was a healthcare worker with PCR-confirmed SARS-CoV-2 infection or an uninfected control (not recorded which).

This clonotype came up many times. J is TRBJ1-6 and V is TRBV7-9, with no clear D. V shed 1 base and J shed 9 bases, with 10 bases lying between them. This CDR3 is built from 14 residues. Germline CDR1 SEHNR, CDR2 FQNEAQ (reference sequence). This chain's CDR3 is CASSLGGWGSPLHF. CDR3 coding DNA: TGTGCCAGCAGCTTAGGAGGGTGGGGTTCACCCCTCCACTTT.

This clonotype came up a few times. V is TRBV9 and J is TRBJ2-1; D is perhaps TRBD1 (6 bases). This CDR3 contains 15 residues. Trimming shortened V by 5 bases and J by 0 bases, and 12 bases separated the two germline ends. In germline, CDR1 is SGDLS, CDR2 YYNGEE. CDR3 residues: CASSRRDNSYNEQFF. In DNA form, the CDR3 reads TGTGCCAGCAGTCGCCGGGACAACTCCTACAATGAGCAGTTCTTC.

This clonotype was counted ten times or more. The J gene is TRBJ1-1, the V gene TRBV6-5; TRBD1 might be the D (5 bases). CDR3 length equals 14 residues. V was clipped by 2 bases and J by 7 bases, with 14 bases between them. Per the germline V gene, CDR1 is MNHEY and CDR2 is SVGAGI. The CDR3 region has the DNA TGTGCCAGCAGTTACAAGGGGAGGGGAAATGAAGCTTTCTTT. Residues: CASSYKGRGNEAFF.

This clonotype has at least ten counts. The CDR3 DNA reads as TGTGCCAGCAGCGTAGGAGGTTTGCAGGTTGGTGAAAAACTGTTTTTT. Its translation: CASSVGGLQVGEKLFF. The chain carries TRBV9 and TRBJ1-4; D remains unclear. CDR1 and CDR2 from the germline V gene are SGDLS and YYNGEE. The CDR3 is made up of 16 amino acids. The germline V and J ends were trimmed by 0 bases and 7 bases, with 16 bases remaining between them.

The genes are TRBV9 and TRBJ1-2; 7 bases agree with TRBD1. V dropped 4 bases and J dropped 2; count of bases not matched to a gene: 11. Germline V gene sequence: CDR1 SGDLS, CDR2 YYNGEE. This CDR3 is built from 16 residues. In DNA, the CDR3 is TGTGCCAGCAGCCCTACTGAGATGGGACAGAACTATGGCTACACCTTC. It encodes CASSPTEMGQNYGYTF.

The chain employs TRBV28 and TRBJ1-2; D ambiguous. The germline V gene has CDR1 MDHEN and CDR2 SYDVKM. There are 12 residues in the CDR3. Trimming removed 5 bases from V and 8 bases from J, with 12 bases in between. CDR3 DNA sequence: TGTGCCAGCAGTGAGGGTTTCGGCGGCTACACCTTC. This codes for CASSEGFGGYTF.

The table lists this clonotype with a few counts. This chain's CDR3 is CASSARGSNSGANVLTF. The CDR3 DNA reads TGTGCCAGCAGCGCGCGGGGCTCCAACTCTGGGGCCAACGTCCTGACTTTC. This rearrangement joins TRBV7-2 to TRBJ2-6, with a tentative D call TRBD2 (6 bases). The CDR3 covers 17 residues. Germline V lookup: CDR1 SGHTA, CDR2 FQGNSA. Trimming left V 5 bases short and J 0 bases short, with 14 bases between.

The V and J genes are TRBV6-6 and TRBJ2-3; 8 nucleotides line up with TRBD2. The length of the CDR3 is 14 residues. The J segment lost 5 bases and the V segment lost 6 bases, leaving 7 bases of the junction unmatched. Germline values: CDR1 MNHNY, CDR2 SVGAGI (reference sequence). CDR3 loop: CASRNSGVLDTQYF. The CDR3 DNA reads as TGTGCCAGCAGGAATAGCGGGGTGTTAGATACGCAGTATTTT.

With regard to this clonotype: In this CDR3 the conserved last residue, phenylalanine or tryptophan, is missing, so a read error is likely. This rearrangement joins TRBV7-2 to TRBJ2-1; 10 bases align to TRBD2. With V trimmed by 5 bases and J by 4 bases, 11 bases remained unmatched. CDR3 length: 17 residues. Looked up from germline, CDR1 is SGHTA and CDR2 is FQGNSA. The CDR3 is CASSPRRTSGTYNEQFL. CDR3 bases: TGTGCCAGCAGCCCCCGTCGGACTAGCGGAACTTACAATGAGCAGTTCCTC.

This clonotype appeared many times. This rearrangement joins TRBV12-3 or TRBV12-4 to TRBJ1-2, with TRBD1 matching 8 bases. The V gene end was trimmed by 4 bases and the J gene end by 5 bases; junction bases not matched to a gene: 9. CDR3 size: 15 residues. The CDR3: CASSSDRAYWYGYTF. CDR3 nucleotides: TGTGCCAGCAGTTCGGACAGGGCGTACTGGTATGGCTACACCTTC.

In its sample, this clonotype was seen many times. This chain connects TRBV28 to TRBJ1-5; D is perhaps TRBD1 (6 bases). Per germline, CDR1 MDHEN and CDR2 SYDVKM. The CDR3 loop spans 15 amino acids. Trimming left V 4 bases short and J 7 bases short, with 17 bases between. Here the CDR3 reads CASSWSPGERQPQHF. Written as DNA, the CDR3 is TGTGCCAGCAGTTGGTCACCAGGGGAGCGGCAGCCCCAGCATTTT.

This clonotype was found a few times. The chain employs TRBV12-3 or TRBV12-4 and TRBJ1-1, with D hard to call. Trimming took off 0 bases at V and 5 bases at J, with 19 bases between the two ends. The CDR3 length is 17 residues. CDR3 DNA: TGTGCCAGCAGTTTAGCGTTAGCATCCCCCGGCGTGACTGAAGCTTTCTTT. Translation gives CASSLALASPGVTEAFF.

The rearrangement uses TRBV11-2 and TRBJ1-2; D is uncertain. Trimming took 0 bases from V and 3 from J, leaving 11 bases between them. Per germline, CDR1 SGHAT and CDR2 FQNNGV. The CDR3 runs to 15 residues. The DNA of the CDR3 is TGTGCCAGCAGCTTAGATCTAAAAGCGTACTATGGCTACACCTTC. Translated: CASSLDLKAYYGYTF.

The chain joins TRBV20-1 to TRBJ2-3, with D possibly matching TRBD2 (7 bases). The CDR3 is made up of 14 amino acids. Trimming shortened V by 5 bases and J by 2 bases, and 14 bases separated the two germline ends. Germline V gives CDR1 DFQATT, CDR2 SNEGSKA (reference sequence). The CDR3 nucleotides are TGCAGTGCTCGTGAAGGGGGGGACACAGATACGCAGTATTTT. The encoded protein is CSAREGGDTDTQYF.

The gene calls are TRBV6-5 and TRBJ2-5, with a tentative D call TRBD1 (6 bases). CDR3 size: 12 residues. Trimming left V 6 bases short and J 4 bases short, with 9 bases between. Per the germline V gene, CDR1 is MNHEY and CDR2 is SVGAGI. Written as DNA, the CDR3 is TGTGCCAGCAGACAGGGTCTAGAGACCCAGTACTTC. Protein sequence: CASRQGLETQYF.

This clonotype was seen repeatedly, ten times or more. The chain links TRBV7-2 to TRBJ2-3; TRBD1 might be the D (5 bases). V lost 2 bases to trimming and J lost 3 bases, with 24 bases between them. CDR1 and CDR2 (germline): SGHTA, FQGNSA. The CDR3 spans 19 residues. The CDR3 DNA reads TGTGCCAGCAGCTTAACCCATGCCCCGACAGCCGGTCGGACAGATACGCAGTATTTT. Translation gives CASSLTHAPTAGRTDTQYF.

The chain links TRBV7-2 to TRBJ2-1; D call uncertain. Germline values: CDR1 SGHTA, CDR2 FQGNSA. This CDR3 is 14 amino acids long. V gave up 0 bases and J gave up 12 bases, with 15 bases separating them. This CDR3 reads CASSLASRVPRQFF. CDR3 coding DNA: TGTGCCAGCAGCTTAGCATCAAGAGTACCCAGGCAGTTCTTC.

The table lists this clonotype with many counts. V usage is TRBV19 and J usage is TRBJ2-2; 8 bases are shared with TRBD1. The germline gives CDR1 LNHDA, CDR2 SQIVND (reference sequence). Trimming cost V 8 bases and J 6 bases; bases outside gene matches: 17. The CDR3 covers 17 residues. The CDR3 spells CASSQQPRGHGAGELFF. The DNA for the CDR3 is TGTGCCAGTTCCCAACAGCCCAGGGGGCATGGCGCCGGGGAGCTGTTTTTT.

This clonotype was detected ten times or more. The chain carries TRBV7-6 and TRBJ1-1; unclear D gene. V was cut by 2 bases and J by 1 base, with 5 bases left in between. CDR3 length equals 13 residues. Germline loops: CDR1 SGHVS, CDR2 FNYEAQ. As DNA, the CDR3 is TGTGCCAGCAGCTTATCCCAGAACACTGAAGCTTTCTTT. It encodes CASSLSQNTEAFF. Combining the CDR3 with reference TRBV7-6 and TRBJ1-1 gives the whole variable domain GAGVSQSPRYKVTKRGQDVALRCDPISGHVSLYWYRQALGQGPEFLTYFNYEAQQDKSGLPNDRFSAERPEGSISTLTIQRTEQRDSAMYRCASSLSQNTEAFFGQGTRLTVV.

This rearrangement joins TRBV7-3 to TRBJ2-3; TRBD1 aligns across 7 bases. This CDR3 is built from 16 residues. V shed 3 bases, J shed 2 bases, and the junction held 8 bases outside the gene matches. Germline values: CDR1 SGHTA, CDR2 FQGTGA. CDR3 sequence (DNA): TGTGCCAGCAGCTTCTCAGGACAGGCCTCCACAGATACGCAGTATTTT. It encodes CASSFSGQASTDTQYF.

This clonotype occurred many times. The V and J genes are TRBV12-3 or TRBV12-4 and TRBJ2-7; D is undetermined. V lost 3 bases and J 0 bases, leaving 6 bases between the germline ends. This CDR3 has 13 residues. The CDR3 DNA follows: TGTGCCAGCAGTTTGCACAGCTCCTACGAGCAGTACTTC. It yields the protein CASSLHSSYEQYF.

There are a few counts of this clonotype. The chain combines TRBV12-3 or TRBV12-4 with TRBJ2-1; D might be TRBD1 (6 bases). This CDR3 is built from 15 residues. Trimming removed 4 bases from V and 0 bases from J, with 10 bases in between. CDR3 nucleotide sequence: TGTGCCAGCAGTTCCGGCAGGGGCTCCTACAATGAGCAGTTCTTC. Translated: CASSSGRGSYNEQFF.

Many counts were recorded for this clonotype. V gene TRBV7-2 combines with J gene TRBJ2-5; no clear D. V was trimmed by 3 bases and J by 2 bases, leaving 4 bases between them. Per germline, CDR1 SGHTA and CDR2 FQGNSA. CDR3 length: 12 residues. DNA of the CDR3: TGTGCCAGCAGCTTGGTACAAGAGACCCAGTACTTC. Protein: CASSLVQETQYF. The full variable domain, with the rest looked up from reference TRBV7-2 and TRBJ2-5, is GAGVSQSPSNKVTEKGKDVELRCDPISGHTALYWYRQSLGQGLEFLIYFQGNSAPDKSGLPSDRFSAERTGGSVSTLTIQRTQQEDSAVYLCASSLVQETQYFGPGTRLLVL.

This clonotype was counted between two and nine times. CDR3 DNA: TGCAGTGCTACACAGACTAGCGGCAATGAGCAGTTCTTC. Translating it yields CSATQTSGNEQFF. The chain employs TRBV20-1 and TRBJ2-1, with TRBD2 matching 9 bases. V trimming: 4 bases; J trimming: 6 bases; junction bases outside the gene matches: 4. CDR1 is DFQATT, CDR2 SNEGSKA, per germline (reference sequence). The CDR3 loop spans 13 amino acids.

This clonotype was seen repeatedly, ten times or more. This chain joins TRBV18 and TRBJ2-7; D remains unclear. V lost 1 base to trimming and J lost 5 bases, with 6 bases between them. The CDR3 consists of 12 residues. Germline V gives CDR1 KGHSH, CDR2 LQKENI. The CDR3, as DNA: TGTGCCAGCTCACCACAAGGGAACGAGCAGTACTTC. Translated, it gives CASSPQGNEQYF.

This clonotype was seen at least ten times. The V call is TRBV6-1, the J call TRBJ1-2, with TRBD1 matching over 7 bases. This CDR3 is 15 amino acids long. The germline gives CDR1 MNHNS, CDR2 SASEGT. V was clipped by 7 bases and J by 6 bases; unmatched bases: 14. Here the CDR3 DNA reads TGTGCCAGCACCCGGCGAGGGGGCAAGGAGAATGGCTACACCTTC. Residues: CASTRRGGKENGYTF.

The chain carries TRBV18 and TRBJ2-7, with 7 bases matching TRBD2. The CDR3 sequence is 17 residues long. J was trimmed by 0 bases and V by 2 bases; bases with no gene match: 10. Looked up from germline, CDR1 is KGHSH and CDR2 is LQKENI. The CDR3 loop reads CASSPYRQAGVSYEQYF. The CDR3 DNA reads TGTGCCAGCTCACCATACCGTCAGGCGGGAGTCTCCTACGAGCAGTACTTC.

V is TRBV5-1 and J is TRBJ2-1, with D possibly matching TRBD2 (6 bases). Germline values: CDR1 SGHRS, CDR2 YFSETQ. The CDR3 has 14 residues. V was cut by 3 bases and J by 6 bases, with 13 bases left in between. CDR3 amino acids: CASSSSGLVNEQFF. The CDR3 bases are TGCGCCAGCAGCTCCTCGGGACTGGTCAATGAGCAGTTCTTC.